Listed below are T cell receptor beta chains from one sample, sequenced in a study of cytomegalovirus exposure and HLA in healthy donors. Generated by immunoSEQ multiplex PCR, the TCRdb table keeps only in-frame clones and is missing some. The table has some 100,000 clones, roughly 85% seen once; the top ten hold about 3.8%. The sample comprised PBMCs. Receptors originate from a man under 40 in good health and CMV-seronegative. Both conserved end residues are part of each CDR3.

v_call: TRBV2
j_call: TRBJ1-5
cdr3_aa: CASAPTGGGNQPQHF

v_call: TRBV27
j_call: TRBJ2-7
cdr3_aa: CASSFGGGTYEQYF

v_call: TRBV25-1
j_call: TRBJ1-4
cdr3_aa: CASRGNTIREKLFF

v_call: TRBV4-3
j_call: TRBJ2-7
cdr3_aa: CASSQGGENHGQYF

v_call: TRBV5-1
j_call: TRBJ1-2
cdr3_aa: CASSMKQGHYGYTF

v_call: TRBV7-9
j_call: TRBJ2-7
cdr3_aa: CASSKGQGNSYEQYF

v_call: TRBV19
j_call: TRBJ2-7
cdr3_aa: CASSMDSGVYEQYF

v_call: TRBV5-1
j_call: TRBJ2-1
cdr3_aa: CASSLGPSSYNEQFF

v_call: TRBV9
j_call: TRBJ1-4
cdr3_aa: CASSVEDRVGEKLFF

v_call: TRBV2
j_call: TRBJ2-5
cdr3_aa: CASSVFTRAGQETQYF

v_call: TRBV19
j_call: TRBJ2-1
cdr3_aa: CASSIVGGGSYNEQFF

v_call: TRBV4-1
j_call: TRBJ2-7
cdr3_aa: CASSQPSGITYEQYF

v_call: TRBV7-2
j_call: TRBJ2-3
cdr3_aa: CASSLGGREQDTQYF

v_call: TRBV7-6
j_call: TRBJ2-7
cdr3_aa: CASSQTSGTQYEQYF

v_call: TRBV7-8
j_call: TRBJ2-1
cdr3_aa: CASSLRTSWSSYNEQFF

v_call: TRBV7-9
j_call: TRBJ2-1
cdr3_aa: CASSSARAGDYNEQFF

v_call: TRBV4-2
j_call: TRBJ1-1
cdr3_aa: CASSPGGLLEAFF

v_call: TRBV5-1
j_call: TRBJ2-7
cdr3_aa: CASSIQGYEQYF

v_call: TRBV28
j_call: TRBJ2-3
cdr3_aa: CASSIRTSGGTQYF

v_call: TRBV30
j_call: TRBJ1-4
cdr3_aa: CAWRGQSARGEKLFF

v_call: TRBV5-4
j_call: TRBJ1-1
cdr3_aa: CASSSQGGTEAFF

v_call: TRBV5-1
j_call: TRBJ1-1
cdr3_aa: CASSDTETGIEAFF

v_call: TRBV28
j_call: TRBJ2-5
cdr3_aa: CASSSREGLQETQYF

v_call: TRBV30
j_call: TRBJ2-1
cdr3_aa: CAWSVLRKSGHQFF

v_call: TRBV10-3
j_call: TRBJ2-3
cdr3_aa: CAISPDRGGRDTQYF

v_call: TRBV1
j_call: TRBJ2-2
cdr3_aa: CTSSSCCPTSGENTGELFF

v_call: TRBV30
j_call: TRBJ2-5
cdr3_aa: CAWRNLGLQETQYF

v_call: TRBV27
j_call: TRBJ2-3
cdr3_aa: CASSLSGLGLNPSTDTQYF

v_call: TRBV9
j_call: TRBJ2-5
cdr3_aa: CASSVGGTSGQETQYF

v_call: TRBV4-2
j_call: TRBJ2-7
cdr3_aa: CASSQPGQSPGEQYF

v_call: TRBV9
j_call: TRBJ2-1
cdr3_aa: CASSVLDRGPPSSYNEQFF

v_call: TRBV2
j_call: TRBJ2-7
cdr3_aa: CASRQGVWYEQYF

v_call: TRBV29-1
j_call: TRBJ1-2
cdr3_aa: CSVGWGANYGYTF

v_call: TRBV29-1
j_call: TRBJ1-2
cdr3_aa: CSVDPTGGDGYTF

v_call: TRBV7-2
j_call: TRBJ2-6
cdr3_aa: CASSYNHNSGANVLTF

v_call: TRBV6-5
j_call: TRBJ1-5
cdr3_aa: CASKLRQGINQPQHF